The 2 T cell receptor beta chains reported below all come from one sample, sequenced in a study of blood T cell repertoires in COVID-19. Assay: immunoSEQ multiplex PCR; the TCRdb copy retains only in-frame clones and omits some. The sample contains about 300,000 clones, approximately 88% of which appear only once. Sequencing was carried out using peripheral blood. All receptors come from a woman aged 25 to 39 who had recovered from COVID-19.

V usage is TRBV4-1 and J usage is TRBJ2-3; 8 nucleotides agree with TRBD1. The V and J ends lost 6 bases and 2 bases, in that order; junction bases with no gene match: 4. Germline CDR1 MGHRA, CDR2 YSYEKL. The CDR3 is made up of 14 amino acids. CDR3 DNA: TGCGCCAGCAGGGACAGGGTCTTCACAGATACGCAGTATTTT. Translation gives CASRDRVFTDTQYF.

This chain joins TRBV5-1 and TRBJ2-1; 11 positions match TRBD2. The CDR3 totals 17 residues. Germline values: CDR1 SGHRS, CDR2 YFSETQ. With V trimmed by 2 bases and J by 4 bases, 8 bases remained unmatched. The CDR3 DNA sequence: TGCGCCAGCAGCTTCAATAGCGGGGGGGCCGAATACAATGAGCAGTTCTTC. Amino acids: CASSFNSGGAEYNEQFF.